This TCR beta chain derives from a study of T cells after yellow fever vaccination. Germline V CDR1 and CDR2: SGHAT, FQNNGV. The CDR3 totals 16 residues. With V trimmed by 1 base and J by 0 bases, 1 base remained unmatched. TCRdb recomputed calls from the 5' RACE reads with MiXCR, one row per CDR3 protein. The sample has under 400,000 distinct CDR3 sequences; around 12% are singletons. Here the sequenced sample was CD4+ T cells sorted from PBMCs, taken 15 days after the yellow fever booster vaccination. The receptor was isolated from a man between 18 and 35 years old who received the YFV17D yellow fever vaccine. This sequence joins TRBV11-2 and TRBJ2-1; 9 nucleotides align to TRBD2. Here the CDR3 DNA reads TGTGCCAGCAGCTTAGTAGCGGGGGCCTCCTACAATGAGCAGTTCTTC. It translates to CASSLVAGASYNEQFF. Together with reference TRBV11-2 and TRBJ2-1, the CDR3 gives the full variable domain: EAGVAQSPRYKIIEKRQSVAFWCNPISGHATLYWYQQILGQGPKLLIQFQNNGVVDDSQLPKDRFSAERLKGVDSTLKIQPAKLEDSAVYLCASSLVAGASYNEQFFGPGTRLTVL.